Listed below are T cell receptor beta chains from one sample, sequenced in a study of shared clonotypes between healthy human individuals. TCRdb keeps only in-frame clones here, not all; method: immunoSEQ multiplex PCR. The profile shows hundreds of thousands of clones, approximately 73% of them singletons. The sequenced sample consisted of memory CD4+ T cells sorted from blood. The receptors stem from a woman aged 25 to 39 in good health. CDR3s include the opening cysteine and the closing phenylalanine or tryptophan. Each record gives: J gene, D gene, clone size, V gene, CDR3 protein, CDR3 DNA. D genes are given only for firm matches. Rows may omit the clone size; those that give it use once, few, many or a size class.

TRBJ1-5 . . TRBV6-6 CASSTQSPSSNQPQHF TGTGCCAGCAGTACCCAGTCCCCGTCTAGCAATCAGCCCCAGCATTTT
TRBJ2-3 . . TRBV5-1 CASSSGGSSGTTDTQYF TGCGCCAGCAGCTCGGGGGGCTCTAGCGGCACTACAGATACGCAGTATTTT
TRBJ2-1 . . TRBV7-9 CASSSNRRGVTFNEQFF TGTGCCAGCAGCTCCAATCGGAGGGGGGTTACCTTCAATGAGCAGTTCTTC
TRBJ2-7 TRBD1 . TRBV27 CASSPGTGRSSYEQYF TGTGCCAGCAGTCCCGGGACAGGGCGGAGCTCCTACGAGCAGTACTTC
TRBJ1-5 TRBD1 . TRBV6-1 CASSVTGTGFNQPQHF TGTGCCAGCAGTGTCACCGGGACAGGGTTTAATCAGCCCCAGCATTTT
TRBJ2-5 . . TRBV10-2 CASSESAGQTQYF TGCGCCAGCAGTGAGTCTGCTGGCCAGACCCAGTACTTC
TRBJ2-4 TRBD1 . TRBV28 CASSSPGTGVAKNIQYF TGTGCCAGCAGTTCCCCCGGGACAGGAGTAGCCAAAAACATTCAGTACTTC
TRBJ2-7 . . TRBV6-5 CASRGRWTEREQYF TGTGCCAGCCGGGGGCGGTGGACAGAAAGGGAGCAGTACTTC
TRBJ2-7 . . TRBV5-1 CASSYGGGHYEQYF TGCGCCAGCAGCTACGGGGGAGGCCACTACGAGCAGTACTTC
TRBJ2-4 TRBD2 once TRBV4-1 CASSQAGLAGGELAKNIQYF TGCGCCAGCAGCCAAGCCGGGCTAGCGGGAGGAGAACTAGCCAAAAACATTCAGTACTTC
TRBJ1-5 . . TRBV19 CASSIQSDQPQHF TGTGCCAGTAGTATCCAGTCGGATCAGCCCCAGCATTTT
TRBJ2-3 TRBD2 . TRBV2 CASSDPGLAGVPTGTQYF TGTGCCAGCAGTGACCCCGGACTAGCGGGGGTTCCGACGGGTACGCAGTATTTT
TRBJ2-5 TRBD2 few TRBV11-2 CASSPRTGTSGRETQYF TGTGCCAGCAGCCCCCGGACAGGGACTAGCGGGAGAGAGACCCAGTACTTC
TRBJ2-2 TRBD2 . TRBV5-4 CASTWGGSREAGELFF TGTGCCAGCACCTGGGGGGGTAGCAGGGAGGCCGGGGAGCTGTTTTTT
TRBJ2-7 . . TRBV2 CASSYQTEQYF TGTGCCAGCAGTTATCAAACCGAGCAGTACTTC
TRBJ2-7 . . TRBV30 CAWSVIYEQYF TGTGCCTGGAGTGTAATCTACGAGCAGTACTTC
TRBJ2-7 TRBD2 . TRBV11-2 CASRQGLAVGGSEQYF TGTGCCAGCAGACAGGGACTAGCGGTAGGTGGGTCCGAGCAGTACTTC
TRBJ2-7 . few TRBV14 CASSHNPGPSYEQYF TGTGCCAGCAGCCATAATCCGGGGCCCTCCTACGAGCAGTACTTC
TRBJ1-2 . . TRBV6-6 CASSYSAMFGRGYTF TGTGCCAGCAGTTACTCTGCAATGTTCGGGCGTGGCTACACCTTC
TRBJ1-1 . . TRBV2 CASSGFGNTEAFF TGTGCCAGCTCAGGGTTCGGGAACACTGAAGCTTTCTTT
TRBJ1-2 . few TRBV15 CATSRDRAGGYTF TGTGCCACCAGCAGAGATAGGGCGGGTGGCTACACCTTC
TRBJ2-7 . few TRBV28 CASSFSYEQYF TGTGCCAGCAGTTTCTCCTACGAGCAGTACTTC
TRBJ2-1 . . TRBV5-1 CASSQERSEQFF TGCGCCAGCAGCCAGGAGAGGAGTGAGCAGTTCTTC